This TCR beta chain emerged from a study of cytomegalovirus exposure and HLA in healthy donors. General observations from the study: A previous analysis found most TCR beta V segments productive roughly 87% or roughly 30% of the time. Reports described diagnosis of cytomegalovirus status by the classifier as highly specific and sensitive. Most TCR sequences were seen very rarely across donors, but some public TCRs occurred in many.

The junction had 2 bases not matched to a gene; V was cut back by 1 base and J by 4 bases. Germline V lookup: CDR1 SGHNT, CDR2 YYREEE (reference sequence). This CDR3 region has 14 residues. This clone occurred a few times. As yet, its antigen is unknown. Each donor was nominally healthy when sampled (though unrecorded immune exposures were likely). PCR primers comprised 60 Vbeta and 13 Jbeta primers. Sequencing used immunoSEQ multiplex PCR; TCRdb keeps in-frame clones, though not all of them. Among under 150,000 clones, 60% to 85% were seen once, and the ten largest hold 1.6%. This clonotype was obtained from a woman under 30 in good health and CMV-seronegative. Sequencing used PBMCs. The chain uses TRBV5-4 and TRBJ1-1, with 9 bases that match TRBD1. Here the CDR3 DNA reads TGTGCCAGCAGCTTGCGGGGACAGGGCACTGAAGCTTTCTTT. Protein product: CASSLRGQGTEAFF.